Listed here are 24 T cell receptor beta chains from one sample, sequenced in a study of CD8 T cells in Susac syndrome (dated by TCRdb to 2018 to 2020). Library prep was done by the immunoSEQ multiplex PCR assay. RNA was extracted using the RNeasy kit, and about 0.5 to 1 ug of the RNA was reverse transcribed with random hexamers. TCRdb applied fastp at Q25 and MiXCR to the public reads, then kept only in-frame beta chains. CDR3 protein duplicates are merged, each entry listing the most common genes and DNA. The sample table shows hundreds of thousands of distinct CDR3 sequences, and about 95% are seen once. The ten largest make up 0.15% to 0.2% of the sample. The sample was CD4+ T cells from PBMCs. These receptor sequences come from a human donor with Susac syndrome.

The chain uses TRBV5-8 and TRBJ1-5, with D possibly matching TRBD1 (5 bases). V lost 6 bases and J lost 7, with 26 bases in between. The germline CDR1 and CDR2 sequences are SGHTS and YDEGEE. CDR3 length: 17 residues. CDR3 sequence (DNA): TGTGCCAGCACCCCAAGGGGACTCGGAGGTCTCGGGCAGCCCCAGCATTTT. Translated, it gives CASTPRGLGGLGQPQHF.

The V and J genes are TRBV20-1 and TRBJ2-2; D gene uncertain. Per the germline V gene, CDR1 is DFQATT and CDR2 is SNEGSKA (reference sequence). Trimming stripped 0 bases from V and 7 bases from J, with 12 bases between. The CDR3 runs to 14 residues. CDR3 in DNA: TGCAGTGCTAGAGATCAAATAGCTATCGGGGAGCTGTTTTTT. Residues: CSARDQIAIGELFF.

This chain joins TRBV5-4 and TRBJ2-5; D remains ambiguous. This CDR3 is 11 amino acids long. Germline loops: CDR1 SGHNT, CDR2 YYREEE (reference sequence). V was clipped by 0 bases and J by 4 bases, with 1 base between them. The CDR3 DNA follows: TGTGCCAGCAGCTTGGCAGAGACCCAGTACTTC. This sequence encodes CASSLAETQYF.

The chain links TRBV20-1 to TRBJ2-1; D is uncertain. Looked up from germline, CDR1 is DFQATT and CDR2 is SNEGSKA (reference sequence). Trimming took 0 bases from V and 0 from J, leaving 9 bases between them. CDR3 length: 15 residues. The CDR3 DNA follows: TGCAGTGCTAGAGATGGGCAGAGCTCCTACAATGAGCAGTTCTTC. It encodes CSARDGQSSYNEQFF.

V gene TRBV5-1 combines with J gene TRBJ2-3; D might be TRBD2 (6 bases). The CDR3 covers 14 residues. From germline, CDR1 is SGHRS and CDR2 YFSETQ. The V and J ends lost 7 bases and 4 bases respectively, with 16 bases between them. DNA for the CDR3: TGCGCCAGCGGCGGGATGCCGGGGGCAGATACGCAGTATTTT. It translates to CASGGMPGADTQYF.

The genes are TRBV20-1 and TRBJ2-3; D ambiguous. In germline, CDR1 is DFQATT, CDR2 SNEGSKA (reference sequence). Trimming stripped 4 bases from V and 0 bases from J, with 8 bases between. The length of the CDR3 is 13 residues. The CDR3 loop reads CSAKEPSTDTQYF. The CDR3 bases are TGCAGTGCTAAGGAGCCTAGCACAGATACGCAGTATTTT.

CDR3 residues: CASSPHFGQIYEQYF. CDR3 DNA: TGTGCCAGCAGCCCCCACTTCGGACAGATCTACGAGCAGTACTTC. The gene calls are TRBV7-2 and TRBJ2-7, with a tentative D call TRBD1 (6 bases). Between the trimmed V and J ends, which lost 5 bases and 3 bases, there was a span of 17 bases. Germline V gives CDR1 SGHTA, CDR2 FQGNSA. The CDR3 runs to 15 residues.

The chain links TRBV20-1 to TRBJ2-3; maybe TRBD2 (6 bases). V shed 6 bases and J shed 0 bases, with 13 bases lying between them. This CDR3 spans 14 amino acids. Germline-derived CDR1 and CDR2 are DFQATT and SNEGSKA (reference sequence). The CDR3 DNA sequence: TGCAGTGCGACGGGAGTCAGGAGCACAGATACGCAGTATTTT. This gives the protein CSATGVRSTDTQYF.

The CDR3 is CAIHPGQGLANQPQHF. CDR3 nucleotides: TGTGCCATCCATCCGGGACAGGGTCTGGCCAATCAGCCCCAGCATTTT. This chain links TRBV10-3 with TRBJ1-5; 9 bases agree with TRBD1. After removal of 8 bases from V and 3 bases from J, the junction contained 11 bases not matched to a gene. The CDR3 has 16 residues. Germline CDR1 ENHRY, CDR2 SYGVKD.

V is TRBV20-1 and J is TRBJ1-5, with D possibly matching TRBD1 (5 bases). Germline V CDR1 and CDR2: DFQATT, SNEGSKA (reference sequence). CDR3 length: 15 amino acids. Trimming took 0 bases from V and 4 from J, leaving 13 bases between them. CDR3 nucleotide sequence: TGCAGTGCTAGAGAAGGGACCAGCGGGAATCAGCCCCAGCATTTT. It codes for CSAREGTSGNQPQHF.

In this sample, this clonotype turned up once. V gene TRBV27 combines with J gene TRBJ1-1; D is uncertain. This CDR3 region has 15 residues. V dropped 4 bases and J dropped 0 bases, with 12 bases sitting between them. Germline CDR1 reads MNHEY; CDR2 reads SMNVEV (reference sequence). CDR3 in amino acids: CASSWRPDLNTEAFF. The CDR3 DNA reads TGTGCCAGCAGTTGGAGACCCGATTTGAACACTGAAGCTTTCTTT.

This clonotype has only a few counts. The V gene is TRBV28, the J gene TRBJ1-6; a possible D gene is TRBD1 (5 bases). Germline V CDR1 and CDR2: MDHEN, SYDVKM. The CDR3 length is 14 residues. The V gene lost 2 bases and the J gene lost 5 bases, with 7 bases spanning the gap. CDR3 in amino acids: CASSLGGDNSPLHF. In nucleotides, the CDR3 is TGTGCCAGCAGTTTAGGGGGGGATAATTCACCCCTCCACTTT.

The V call is TRBV12-3 or TRBV12-4, the J call TRBJ2-5, with a possible D match to TRBD1 (5 bases). This CDR3 has 14 amino acids. Trimming left V 7 bases short and J 1 base short, with 13 bases between. In nucleotides, the CDR3 is TGTGCCAGCAATCCAGGACACCTCCAAGAGACCCAGTACTTC. The encoded protein is CASNPGHLQETQYF.

The V gene is TRBV7-2, the J gene TRBJ2-3; D is unresolved. Per germline, CDR1 SGHTA and CDR2 FQGNSA. The CDR3 is 13 amino acids. The germline V and J ends were trimmed by 3 bases and 3 bases, with 7 bases remaining between them. The CDR3 sequence: CASSFVQTDTQYF. The CDR3 nucleotides are TGTGCCAGCAGCTTTGTACAGACAGATACGCAGTATTTT. Based on the CDR3 plus reference TRBV7-2 and TRBJ2-3, the full variable domain is GAGVSQSPSNKVTEKGKDVELRCDPISGHTALYWYRQSLGQGLEFLIYFQGNSAPDKSGLPSDRFSAERTGGSVSTLTIQRTQQEDSAVYLCASSFVQTDTQYFGPGTRLTVL.

The genes are TRBV19 and TRBJ1-2; maybe TRBD1 (5 bases). Germline V gene data show CDR1 as LNHDA and CDR2 as SQIVND (reference sequence). V dropped 8 bases and J dropped 4 bases, with 17 bases sitting between them. The CDR3 loop spans 14 amino acids. Here the CDR3 reads CASSPIGASYGYTF. The CDR3 DNA reads as TGTGCCAGTTCCCCGATAGGGGCCTCCTATGGCTACACCTTC.

The genes are TRBV11-2 and TRBJ2-7; no clear D. Germline V gene lookup returns CDR1 SGHAT and CDR2 FQNNGV. With 0 bases removed from V and 2 bases from J, the gap between germline ends came to 11 bases. The CDR3 runs 15 residues. CDR3 DNA sequence: TGTGCCAGCAGCTTAGAACCGGCCGTAGCCTACGAGCAGTACTTC. It translates to CASSLEPAVAYEQYF.

The chain employs TRBV18 and TRBJ2-5; the D call may be TRBD1 or TRBD2 (5 bases each). The CDR3 runs to 15 residues. Trimming pared 3 bases from V and 4 bases from J, leaving 15 bases between. Germline CDR1 KGHSH, CDR2 LQKENI. This CDR3 reads CASSPPAGQGETQYF. The CDR3 DNA reads TGTGCCAGCTCACCCCCGGCGGGTCAGGGAGAGACCCAGTACTTC.

The genes are TRBV6-5 and TRBJ2-7; TRBD2 agrees at 7 bases. The germline CDR1 and CDR2 sequences are MNHEY and SVGAGI. After removal of 4 bases from V and 5 bases from J, the junction contained 5 bases not matched to a gene. This CDR3 has 13 amino acids. The CDR3 region is CASSWTSADEQYF. CDR3 coding DNA: TGTGCCAGCAGTTGGACTAGTGCCGACGAGCAGTACTTC.

V gene TRBV7-2 combines with J gene TRBJ2-2, with D unresolved. Germline assignment: CDR1 SGHTA and CDR2 FQGNSA. Deletions cut 5 bases from V and 8 bases from J, with 15 bases between. The CDR3 runs to 14 residues. The CDR3 here is CASSTRVQSGELFF. CDR3 sequence (DNA): TGTGCCAGCAGCACCCGGGTCCAAAGTGGGGAGCTGTTTTTT.

V gene TRBV2 combines with J gene TRBJ1-1, with 7 bases aligning to TRBD1. This CDR3 is 14 amino acids long. The V and J ends lost 4 bases and 6 bases, in that order; junction bases with no gene match: 8. CDR1 and CDR2 from the germline V gene are SNHLY and FYNNEI. The CDR3 protein is CASSGGQVFPEAFF. DNA for the CDR3: TGTGCCAGCAGTGGTGGACAGGTTTTCCCTGAAGCTTTCTTT.

The chain combines TRBV28 with TRBJ2-6, with D perhaps TRBD1 (5 bases). Germline CDR1 MDHEN, CDR2 SYDVKM. Trimming left V 6 bases short and J 2 bases short, with 14 bases between. CDR3 length: 16 amino acids. The CDR3 spells CASRLPGKAGANVLTF. The CDR3 bases are TGTGCCAGCAGACTACCAGGGAAGGCTGGGGCCAACGTCCTGACTTTC.

This sequence joins TRBV3-1 and TRBJ1-1; 10 bases match TRBD1. Looked up from germline, CDR1 is LGHDT and CDR2 is YNNKEL (reference sequence). The CDR3 extends over 14 amino acids. Trimming took 4 bases from V and 6 from J; bases not matched to a gene: 5. The DNA for the CDR3 is TGTGCCAGCAGCCTCTCGACAGGGGGCCCTGAAGCTTTCTTT. Translation gives CASSLSTGGPEAFF.

CDR3 amino acids: CASSRDTSEQPQHF. CDR3 DNA: TGTGCCAGCAGCCGGGACACCTCCGAACAGCCCCAGCATTTT. The chain couples TRBV11-1 to TRBJ1-5; the D gene is possibly TRBD1 (6 bases). Germline V gives CDR1 SGHAT, CDR2 FQDESV (reference sequence). V was cut by 5 bases and J by 7 bases, with 15 bases left in between. The CDR3 is 14 residues long.

This clonotype appeared once. The chain carries TRBV11-2 and TRBJ1-4; 10 bases fit TRBD1. The germline V gene encodes CDR1 SGHAT and CDR2 FQNNGV. The V and J ends lost 6 bases and 3 bases, in that order; junction bases with no gene match: 10. The length of the CDR3 is 17 residues. The CDR3 sequence is CASSRAGQGVSNEKLFF. The DNA for the CDR3 is TGTGCCAGCAGTCGAGCTGGACAGGGGGTTTCTAATGAAAAACTGTTTTTT.